These 9 T cell receptor beta chains originate from one sample sequenced in a study of cytomegalovirus exposure and HLA in healthy donors. PCR involved 60 Vbeta and 13 Jbeta primers. Assay used: immunoSEQ multiplex PCR; TCRdb lists only in-frame clones, some missing. The sample has about 160,000 clones, about 80% seen once. Sequencing was performed on PBMCs. The source of these receptors is a man aged 25-45 years in good health and CMV-seropositive.

The V and J genes are TRBV20-1 and TRBJ2-5; weak D call: TRBD2 (5 bases). The V gene's germline CDR1 is DFQATT and CDR2 SNEGSKA (reference sequence). The CDR3 is 11 amino acids. The CDR3 sequence is CEGRVQETQYF. The DNA for the CDR3 is TGCGAGGGAAGGGTACAAGAGACCCAGTACTTC.

This clone was detected once. V is TRBV29-1 and J is TRBJ2-7; the match to TRBD1 covers 7 bases. CDR1 and CDR2 (germline): SQVTM, ANQGSEA. The CDR3 length is 13 residues. V dropped 4 bases and J dropped 6; count of bases not matched to a gene: 9. Here the CDR3 reads CSVVTGQSVEQYF. The CDR3, as DNA: TGCAGCGTTGTGACGGGACAGTCCGTCGAGCAGTACTTC.

V gene TRBV19 combines with J gene TRBJ2-7, with a tentative D call TRBD2 (6 bases). The germline CDR1 and CDR2 sequences are LNHDA and SQIVND (reference sequence). The V gene lost 4 bases and the J gene lost 1 base, with 11 bases spanning the gap. This CDR3 is 14 amino acids long. CDR3 residues: CASSNRGTSYEQYF. CDR3 coding DNA: TGTGCCAGTAGTAACCGAGGGACTTCCTACGAGCAGTACTTC. The full variable domain, rest sourced from reference TRBV19 and TRBJ2-7, is DGGITQSPKYLFRKEGQNVTLSCEQNLNHDAMYWYRQDPGQGLRLIYYSQIVNDFQKGDIAEGYSVSREKKESFPLTVTSAQKNPTAFYLCASSNRGTSYEQYFGPGTRLTVT.

This rearrangement joins TRBV28 to TRBJ2-7, with unresolved D. Deletions cut 3 bases from V and 5 bases from J, with 11 bases between. From germline, CDR1 is MDHEN and CDR2 SYDVKM. This CDR3 comprises 13 residues. The CDR3 sequence: CASSFTERDEQYF. The CDR3 DNA reads TGTGCCAGCAGTTTCACCGAACGGGACGAGCAGTACTTC. The variable domain in full, completed from reference TRBV28 and TRBJ2-7, reads DVKVTQSSRYLVKRTGEKVFLECVQDMDHENMFWYRQDPGLGLRLIYFSYDVKMKEKGDIPEGYSVSREKKERFSLILESASTNQTSMYLCASSFTERDEQYFGPGTRLTVT.

The V call is TRBV7-2, the J call TRBJ1-5, with D unclear. CDR3 length: 15 amino acids. V gave up 5 bases and J gave up 0 bases, with 11 bases separating them. Germline assignment: CDR1 SGHTA and CDR2 FQGNSA. The CDR3 here is CASSLDTASNQPQHF. In DNA, the CDR3 is TGTGCCAGCAGCCTAGACACCGCTAGCAATCAGCCCCAGCATTTT.

V gene TRBV7-6 combines with J gene TRBJ1-5; D is uncertain. The CDR3 spans 14 residues. The germline V gene encodes CDR1 SGHVS and CDR2 FNYEAQ. The ends were cut back, 0 bases at V and 7 bases at J, with 10 bases in the middle. CDR3 protein: CASSLAGVLQPQHF. The DNA for the CDR3 is TGTGCCAGCAGCTTAGCGGGAGTATTACAGCCCCAGCATTTT.

This clone turned up a few times. The chain carries TRBV6-5 and TRBJ1-4; D is perhaps TRBD1 (6 bases). V lost 6 bases to trimming and J lost 7 bases, with 18 bases between them. The CDR3 has 15 residues. Germline CDR1 reads MNHEY; CDR2 reads SVGAGI. CDR3 region: CASSPRAGGREKLFF. Here the CDR3 DNA reads TGTGCCAGCAGCCCCCGGGCGGGGGGCCGTGAAAAACTGTTTTTT.

J is TRBJ2-7 and V is TRBV5-1; weak D call: TRBD1 (5 bases). Germline CDR1 is SGHRS and CDR2 is YFSETQ. Trimming shortened V by 3 bases and J by 0 bases, and 19 bases separated the two germline ends. The CDR3 runs 17 residues. In nucleotides, the CDR3 is TGCGCCAGCAGCTCGTTGACCTTGACAGAGAGCTCCTACGAGCAGTACTTC. Its translation is CASSSLTLTESSYEQYF.

This chain links TRBV10-3 with TRBJ2-4; D is perhaps TRBD1 (8 bases). The CDR3 length is 15 residues. The germline gives CDR1 ENHRY, CDR2 SYGVKD. The ends were cut back, 0 bases at V and 8 bases at J, with 14 bases in the middle. CDR3 coding DNA: TGTGCCATCAGTGAGTCATTACAGGGGGGGGACATTCAGTACTTC. Translating it yields CAISESLQGGDIQYF.